This is a list of T cell receptor beta chains from one sample in a study of T cells in Graves' hyperthyroidism and ophthalmopathy. TCRdb itself ran the multiplex PCR reads through MiXCR, one entry per CDR3 protein. The table lists 450,000 to 700,000 distinct CDR3 sequences, 46% of them singletons. The sequenced sample consisted of peripheral blood or thyroid tissue (not recorded which). Every receptor here comes from an adult woman with Graves' disease, either hyperthyroidism or ophthalmopathy (not recorded which). Each CDR3 is given with its conserved first and last residue. A D gene is named only where the DNA matches it firmly. Clone sizes are given selectively: once, few, many, or a class where the clone is expanded.

j_gene,v_gene,abundance,d_gene,CDR3aa,CDR3nt
TRBJ2-5,TRBV10-3,once,.,CAISAGVWGETQYF,TGTGCCATCAGTGCGGGGGTGTGGGGCGAGACCCAGTACTTC
TRBJ1-2,TRBV7-8,.,.,CASSLEGRGPSKGYGYTF,TGTGCCAGCAGCTTAGAGGGCCGGGGCCCTTCGAAGGGGTATGGCTACACCTTC
TRBJ2-7,TRBV30,.,.,CAWRPIRVTPRGEQYF,TGTGCCTGGAGACCAATCCGGGTGACTCCGCGTGGGGAGCAGTACTTC
TRBJ1-5,TRBV7-2,many,TRBD1,CASSPPGGYQPQHF,TGTGCCAGCAGCCCGCCAGGGGGCTATCAGCCCCAGCATTTT
TRBJ2-2,TRBV2,many,.,CASSEGQANTGELFF,TGTGCCAGCAGTGAAGGACAGGCGAACACCGGGGAGCTGTTTTTT
TRBJ1-5,TRBV12-3/TRBV12-4,many,.,CASSFGGREPQHF,TGTGCCAGCAGTTTCGGTGGAAGGGAGCCCCAGCATTTT
TRBJ1-6,TRBV30,many,.,CAWSAQGNSPLHF,TGTGCCTGGAGTGCGCAGGGTAATTCACCCCTCCACTTT
TRBJ1-1,TRBV7-3,many,.,CASSQIGGNTEAFF,TGTGCCAGCAGCCAGATTGGGGGGAACACTGAAGCTTTCTTT
TRBJ2-7,TRBV20-1,.,TRBD1,CSARGWDRAIGEQYF,TGCAGTGCTAGGGGGTGGGACAGGGCAATCGGTGAGCAGTACTTC
TRBJ2-5,TRBV7-9,few,.,CASSSTDEGETQYF,TGTGCCAGCAGCTCGACGGACGAGGGGGAGACCCAGTACTTC